This TCR beta chain was identified during a study of T cell responses to AZD1222 COVID-19 vaccine. Method: immunoSEQ multiplex PCR; TCRdb's copy keeps in-frame clones and lacks some. The sample consists of approximately 150,000 clones, about 90% of them appearing once. The sequence derives from an adult in good health. The sequencing used peripheral blood, collected on day 0 of AZD1222 vaccination.

The CDR3 is CAISVGRGYGNTIYF. In DNA form, the CDR3 reads TGTGCCATCAGTGTGGGCAGGGGGTACGGAAACACCATATATTTT. The rearrangement uses TRBV10-3 and TRBJ1-3, with TRBD1 matching 7 bases. Trimming at V came to 4 bases and at J to 4 bases, leaving 7 bases not matched to a gene. The CDR3 runs to 15 residues. Germline V gene lookup returns CDR1 ENHRY and CDR2 SYGVKD.